This entry lists 9 T cell receptor beta chains sequenced from one sample in a study of Ad26.COV2.S vaccination and SARS-CoV-2 variants. Some clones are missing from TCRdb's copy, which holds only in-frame ones; the method was immunoSEQ multiplex PCR. This table holds fewer than 500,000 clones, 80% to 95% found once. Treatment: some 20 received Ad26.COV2.S at low or high dose, single or two shots; 5 received placebo; per-sample allocation not given. Samples came from day 63 after the first vaccine or placebo injection. Sample: peripheral blood, taken in a trial of Ad26.COV2.S vaccine versus placebo. Every receptor here comes from a person between 18 and 65 years old who received the Ad26.COV2.S COVID-19 vaccine or a placebo.

This clone was detected only once. The genes are TRBV28 and TRBJ2-1; the D gene could be TRBD1 or TRBD2 (6 bases each). The V and J ends lost 4 bases and 3 bases respectively, with 13 bases between them. CDR3 length: 15 residues. Germline-derived CDR1 and CDR2 are MDHEN and SYDVKM. CDR3 sequence (DNA): TGTGCCAGCAGTTCGGGGGCATCCCTCTACAATGAGCAGTTCTTC. This gives the protein CASSSGASLYNEQFF.

The CDR3 DNA sequence: TGTGCCAGCAGCTTAGCCGGGGCCGGCACAGATACGCAGTATTTT. Its translation is CASSLAGAGTDTQYF. This chain joins TRBV7-2 and TRBJ2-3, with D perhaps being TRBD1 or TRBD2 (5 bases each). Trimming pared 0 bases from V and 1 base from J, leaving 8 bases between. This CDR3 is built from 15 residues. CDR1 SGHTA and CDR2 FQGNSA come from the germline V gene.

The V call is TRBV4-1, the J call TRBJ2-7, with D unclear. The CDR3 has 13 residues. Germline assignment: CDR1 MGHRA and CDR2 YSYEKL. Trimming left V 2 bases short and J 2 bases short, with 7 bases between. CDR3 loop: CASSQSDTYEQYF. The CDR3 bases are TGCGCCAGCAGCCAATCTGACACCTACGAGCAGTACTTC.

The J gene is TRBJ2-2, the V gene TRBV11-2; tentatively, D is TRBD2 (8 bases). The V end lost 5 bases, the J end lost 6 bases, and 16 bases lay between the germline ends. There are 15 residues in the CDR3. Germline V gives CDR1 SGHAT, CDR2 FQNNGV. The CDR3 spells CASSTGTAGAGELFF. DNA for the CDR3: TGTGCCAGCAGCACCGGGACAGCGGGGGCCGGGGAGCTGTTTTTT.

This chain connects TRBV4-1 to TRBJ1-4; TRBD1 aligns across 9 bases. Germline V gene data show CDR1 as MGHRA and CDR2 as YSYEKL. There are 19 residues in the CDR3. The V and J ends lost 3 bases and 1 base, in that order; junction bases with no gene match: 12. CDR3 coding DNA: TGCGCCAGCAGCCAGAGAGGACAGGGGAGTGTGGTAACTAATGAAAAACTGTTTTTT. Residues: CASSQRGQGSVVTNEKLFF.

This clone was picked up one time. The gene calls are TRBV5-4 and TRBJ2-3; 8 bases agree with TRBD1. CDR1 SGHNT and CDR2 YYREEE come from the germline V gene (reference sequence). The CDR3 length is 16 residues. V trimming: 0 bases; J trimming: 1 base; junction bases outside the gene matches: 4. As DNA, the CDR3 is TGTGCCAGCAGCTTGGCCAGGGGGCTGGGCACAGATACGCAGTATTTT. Residues: CASSLARGLGTDTQYF.

This clone has more than one count but fewer than ten. The chain recombines TRBV5-1 with TRBJ1-5; the D is unclear. Trimming shortened V by 5 bases and J by 2 bases, and 14 bases separated the two germline ends. Germline V CDR1 and CDR2: SGHRS, YFSETQ. The CDR3 consists of 15 residues. DNA of the CDR3: TGCGCCAGCAGGCCGGATCCCTCGGGCAATCAGCCCCAGCATTTT. It specifies CASRPDPSGNQPQHF.

The chain links TRBV11-2 to TRBJ2-1, with a weak D call TRBD2 (7 bases). Germline V gene lookup returns CDR1 SGHAT and CDR2 FQNNGV. V was pared by 4 bases and J by 7 bases, with 14 bases between. The CDR3 covers 14 residues. CDR3 sequence reads: CASSSLQGGNEQFF. Written as DNA, the CDR3 is TGTGCCAGCAGCTCATTACAGGGAGGGAATGAGCAGTTCTTC. The full variable domain, rest sourced from reference TRBV11-2 and TRBJ2-1, is EAGVAQSPRYKIIEKRQSVAFWCNPISGHATLYWYQQILGQGPKLLIQFQNNGVVDDSQLPKDRFSAERLKGVDSTLKIQPAKLEDSAVYLCASSSLQGGNEQFFGPGTRLTVL.

V is TRBV11-3 and J is TRBJ2-1, with 7 bases matching TRBD2. The CDR3 is 15 amino acids. The germline V gene encodes CDR1 SGHNT and CDR2 YENEEA. Trimming cost V 1 base and J 2 bases; bases outside gene matches: 2. CDR3 sequence: CASSLGLAAYNEQFF. The CDR3 bases are TGTGCCAGCAGCTTAGGGCTAGCGGCCTACAATGAGCAGTTCTTC.